Below, 9 T cell receptor beta chains from the same sample are listed, as sequenced in a study of T cells in Graves' hyperthyroidism and ophthalmopathy. The TCR beta CDR3 regions underwent amplification using RNA transcripts as the source. The primer set for the first-round RT-PCR of the TCR CDR3 was HTBI. TCRdb independently ran MiXCR on the multiplex PCR reads; one entry per CDR3 protein. Of nearly 600,000 distinct CDR3 sequences listed, approximately 15% are singletons. Sequencing was done on a sample of blood. Receptor source: a woman under 30 with Graves' ophthalmopathy.

This clonotype has only a few counts. The chain combines TRBV30 with TRBJ2-3; D gene unclear. Germline CDR1 is GTSNPN and CDR2 is SVGIG (reference sequence). The length of the CDR3 is 16 residues. V was trimmed by 1 base and J by 0 bases, leaving 14 bases between them. CDR3 in amino acids: CAWSAALPFSTDTQYF. CDR3 bases: TGTGCCTGGAGTGCGGCTCTACCCTTTAGCACAGATACGCAGTATTTT.

This clonotype showed up many times. The chain links TRBV24-1 to TRBJ2-2; D possibly corresponds to TRBD1 (6 bases). Germline CDR1 reads KGHDR; CDR2 reads SFDVKD. The CDR3 contains 13 residues. Trimming stripped 5 bases from V and 7 bases from J, with 10 bases between. The chain's CDR3 is CATSAGAGGELFF. The CDR3 DNA sequence: TGTGCCACCAGTGCAGGGGCCGGCGGGGAGCTGTTTTTT.

The table lists this clonotype with a few counts. CDR3 residues: CASSPDFTSEVFF. The CDR3 nucleotides read TGTGCCAGCAGCCCCGATTTTACTAGCGAGGTGTTCTTC. V usage is TRBV7-3 and J usage is TRBJ2-1; 7 nucleotides agree with TRBD2. The CDR3 extends over 13 amino acids. Germline assignment: CDR1 SGHTA and CDR2 FQGTGA. V lost 5 bases, J lost 15 bases, and 13 bases stayed unmatched.

V usage is TRBV29-1 and J usage is TRBJ2-3; D is ambiguous. CDR1 SQVTM and CDR2 ANQGSEA come from the germline V gene. This CDR3 contains 13 residues. V was pared by 1 base and J by 6 bases, with 11 bases between. In DNA form, the CDR3 reads TGCAGCGTTGAAGGGGGAATCGCGGATACGCAGTATTTT. Its translation is CSVEGGIADTQYF.

This clonotype has ten or more counts. This chain links TRBV27 with TRBJ2-5; TRBD1 might be the D (6 bases). V was cut by 3 bases and J by 2 bases, with 10 bases left in between. The germline gives CDR1 MNHEY, CDR2 SMNVEV (reference sequence). There are 14 residues in the CDR3. CDR3: CASSFPRGQETQYF. In nucleotides, the CDR3 is TGTGCCAGCAGTTTCCCGAGGGGGCAAGAGACCCAGTACTTC.

This clonotype has only a few counts. V is TRBV19 and J is TRBJ1-5; D remains ambiguous. CDR1 is LNHDA and CDR2 is SQIVND in the germline V gene (reference sequence). V lost 6 bases and J lost 4, with 13 bases in between. This CDR3 region has 14 residues. The chain's CDR3 is CASRIGGWNQPQHF. CDR3 coding DNA: TGTGCCAGTAGGATCGGAGGGTGGAATCAGCCCCAGCATTTT. The complete variable domain, with remaining parts taken from reference TRBV19 and TRBJ1-5, reads DGGITQSPKYLFRKEGQNVTLSCEQNLNHDAMYWYRQDPGQGLRLIYYSQIVNDFQKGDIAEGYSVSREKKESFPLTVTSAQKNPTAFYLCASRIGGWNQPQHFGDGTRLSIL.

The table lists this clonotype with a few counts. This chain links TRBV5-6 with TRBJ1-1; tentatively, D is TRBD1 (5 bases). V was shortened by 1 base and J by 5 bases, with 24 bases between the two germline ends. The CDR3 is made up of 18 amino acids. Germline CDR1 reads SGHDT; CDR2 reads YYEEEE. CDR3 sequence (DNA): TGTGCCAGCAGCTTGCGTTTTCTTGGTCAGGGAAGGGAAACTGAAGCTTTCTTT. This encodes CASSLRFLGQGRETEAFF.

Remarks on this clonotype: At one end the junction does not follow the germline gene, possibly because of a read error. This chain links TRBV7-9 with TRBJ2-3, with D maybe TRBD2 (6 bases). The CDR3 has 17 residues. Per the germline V gene, CDR1 is SEHNR and CDR2 is FQNEAQ (reference sequence). CDR3 DNA: TGTGCCAGCAGCTTAGCCCGCGGGGCAACTAGCACAAATACGCAGTATTTT. This codes for CASSLARGATSTNTQYF. The full variable domain, in which reference TRBV7-9 and TRBJ2-3 provide the parts outside the CDR3, is DTGVSQNPRHKITKRGQNVTFRCDPISEHNRLYWYRQTLGQGPEFLTYFQNEAQLEKSRLLSDRFSAERPKGSFSTLEIQRTEQGDSAMYLCASSLARGATSTNTQYFGPGTRLTVL.

V gene TRBV4-2 combines with J gene TRBJ2-3; D perhaps matches TRBD2 (6 bases). The CDR3 is made up of 14 amino acids. In germline, CDR1 is LGHNA, CDR2 YNFKEQ. In DNA, the CDR3 is TGTGCTTCGCGGGCGGGACGGAGCACAGATACGCAGTATTTT. Its translation is CASRAGRSTDTQYF.